The 17 T cell receptor beta chains listed next were all sequenced from one sample in a study of metastatic and nonmetastatic thyroid tumors. Thyroid surgery had not been preceded by any treatment in any patient. TCRdb reanalyzed the PCR reads via MiXCR. The table has 40,000 or so clones, about 25% seen once; the top ten hold around 10%. The sequenced sample was blood. These TCRs come from a female donor with papillary thyroid cancer or a benign thyroid nodule (not recorded which). Some clones in this sample may be carry-over from other donors' samples.

This chain's CDR3 is CASRSGQNYGYTF. The DNA of the CDR3 is TGTGCCAGCAGGTCGGGACAGAACTATGGCTACACCTTC. The chain links TRBV3-1 to TRBJ1-2, with 7 bases aligning to TRBD1. V lost 6 bases, J lost 2 bases, and 3 bases stayed unmatched. The CDR3 spans 13 residues. The germline V gene has CDR1 LGHDT and CDR2 YNNKEL (reference sequence). Using reference TRBV3-1 and TRBJ1-2 for the parts outside the CDR3, the full variable domain is DTAVSQTPKYLVTQMGNDKSIKCEQNLGHDTMYWYKQDSKKFLKIMFSYNNKELIINETVPNRFSPKSPDKAHLNLHINSLELGDSAVYFCASRSGQNYGYTFGSGTRLTVV.

Only a few counts were recorded for this clone. The genes are TRBV12-3 or TRBV12-4 and TRBJ2-1, with unresolved D. Trimming removed 5 bases from V and 9 bases from J, with 11 bases in between. This CDR3 region has 12 residues. The CDR3 nucleotides are TGTGCCAGCAGTCGGCTAGTGACTGAGCAGTTCTTC. Its protein is CASSRLVTEQFF.

The chain joins TRBV19 to TRBJ2-2; D possibly corresponds to TRBD1 (5 bases). Germline V gene data show CDR1 as LNHDA and CDR2 as SQIVND (reference sequence). This CDR3 has 14 residues. Trimming stripped 8 bases from V and 7 bases from J, with 17 bases between. As DNA, the CDR3 is TGTGCCAGTTTGCCAGGACATGGGCACGGGGAGCTGTTTTTT. Translated, it gives CASLPGHGHGELFF.

This clone appeared many times. The CDR3 protein is CASSLEPRGFNSPLHF. The CDR3 nucleotides read TGTGCCAGCAGCTTAGAGCCCCGGGGATTTAATTCACCCCTCCACTTT. J is TRBJ1-6 and V is TRBV11-2, with D unresolved. This CDR3 comprises 16 residues. In germline, CDR1 is SGHAT, CDR2 FQNNGV. Trimming pared 0 bases from V and 6 bases from J, leaving 12 bases between. The variable domain in full, with the rest retrieved from reference TRBV11-2 and TRBJ1-6, is EAGVAQSPRYKIIEKRQSVAFWCNPISGHATLYWYQQILGQGPKLLIQFQNNGVVDDSQLPKDRFSAERLKGVDSTLKIQPAKLEDSAVYLCASSLEPRGFNSPLHFGNGTRLTVT.

This clone was recorded many times. The rearrangement joins TRBV11-1 to TRBJ2-3; D is possibly TRBD1 (6 bases). Trimming took 5 bases from V and 0 from J, leaving 9 bases between them. Germline V gives CDR1 SGHAT, CDR2 FQDESV (reference sequence). CDR3 length: 14 residues. The CDR3 here is CASSQTGSTDTQYF. CDR3 nucleotide sequence: TGTGCCAGCAGCCAGACAGGTAGCACAGATACGCAGTATTTT.

This clone was observed a few times. This chain uses TRBV19 with TRBJ1-1; D is unresolved. The ends were cut back, 6 bases at V and 3 bases at J, with 17 bases in the middle. Per the germline V gene, CDR1 is LNHDA and CDR2 is SQIVND (reference sequence). The CDR3 has 15 amino acids. CDR3 sequence reads: CASRDFLRRDTEAFF. The CDR3 bases are TGTGCCAGTAGAGATTTCCTCCGACGGGACACTGAAGCTTTCTTT. Complete variable domain (other parts from reference TRBV19 and TRBJ1-1): DGGITQSPKYLFRKEGQNVTLSCEQNLNHDAMYWYRQDPGQGLRLIYYSQIVNDFQKGDIAEGYSVSREKKESFPLTVTSAQKNPTAFYLCASRDFLRRDTEAFFGQGTRLTVV.

This clone was counted many times. The rearrangement links TRBV20-1 to TRBJ1-2; 9 nucleotides match TRBD1. The V gene end was trimmed by 6 bases and the J gene end by 6 bases; junction bases not matched to a gene: 8. There are 13 residues in the CDR3. Germline values: CDR1 DFQATT, CDR2 SNEGSKA (reference sequence). The CDR3 protein is CSATRDRVNGYTF. The CDR3 nucleotides are TGCAGTGCCACCCGGGACAGGGTAAATGGCTACACCTTC.

This clone was found many times. This rearrangement joins TRBV9 to TRBJ2-2; maybe TRBD1 (6 bases). Germline CDR1 is SGDLS and CDR2 is YYNGEE. The V gene lost 4 bases and the J gene lost 5 bases, with 18 bases spanning the gap. The length of the CDR3 is 16 residues. This chain's CDR3 is CASSKTAGTPTGELFF. The CDR3 nucleotides read TGTGCCAGCAGCAAGACCGCCGGGACACCTACCGGGGAGCTGTTTTTT.

The J gene is TRBJ1-1, the V gene TRBV6-1; 7 nucleotides align to TRBD1. The J segment lost 1 base and the V segment lost 7 bases, leaving 6 bases of the junction unmatched. The CDR3 covers 14 residues. Germline CDR1 and CDR2: MNHNS and SASEGT. The CDR3 region has the DNA TGTGCCAGCATCCCGACAGGGTGGAACACTGAAGCTTTCTTT. It translates to CASIPTGWNTEAFF.

This clone was seen only once. Relative to the germline gene, one junction end is altered; a read error may explain this. The chain couples TRBV14 to TRBJ2-3; TRBD2 aligns across 11 bases. Germline CDR1 and CDR2: SGHDN and FVKESK. The CDR3 runs to 15 residues. The CDR3 spells CASSQTSGSLDTQYF. The CDR3 region has the DNA TGTGCCAGCAGCCAAACTAGCGGGAGCTTGGATACTCAGTATTTT.

This clone was detected once. The V and J genes are TRBV20-1 and TRBJ1-6; 7 nucleotides match TRBD1. Trimming took 6 bases from V and 0 from J; bases not matched to a gene: 5. This CDR3 is built from 15 residues. Germline CDR1 is DFQATT and CDR2 is SNEGSKA (reference sequence). CDR3: CSATGRSSYNSPLHF. The DNA of the CDR3 is TGCAGTGCGACAGGGAGAAGCTCCTATAATTCACCCCTCCACTTT.

This clone was seen ten or more times. The chain carries TRBV5-1 and TRBJ2-7; TRBD2 matches 11 bases. Germline CDR1 and CDR2: SGHRS and YFSETQ. With 4 bases clipped from V and 4 bases from J, the junction kept 4 bases outside the gene matches. CDR3 length: 14 residues. The CDR3 protein is CASSTGTSGYEQYF. CDR3 sequence (DNA): TGCGCCAGCAGCACCGGGACTAGCGGTTACGAGCAGTACTTC.

This clone was detected only a few times. V is TRBV28 and J is TRBJ2-1; D may be TRBD1 or TRBD2 (6 bases each). The V end was cut by 8 bases, the J end by 9 bases, with 17 bases between. CDR1 is MDHEN, CDR2 SYDVKM, per germline. The CDR3 is 13 amino acids. Here the CDR3 reads CASGGGGPGEQFF. CDR3 in DNA: TGTGCCAGCGGAGGTGGGGGGCCGGGTGAGCAGTTCTTC.

This clone has just a few counts. The genes are TRBV2 and TRBJ1-2, with 11 bases fitting TRBD1. Germline trimming cut 3 bases from V and 5 bases from J; bases unmatched to any gene: 2. The CDR3 has 14 residues. The V gene's germline CDR1 is SNHLY and CDR2 FYNNEI. The CDR3 spells CASSEDRGLYGYTF. CDR3 in DNA: TGTGCCAGCAGTGAGGACAGGGGGCTTTATGGCTACACCTTC.

This clone has a count of ten or more. This chain joins TRBV19 and TRBJ1-1; D unclear. CDR1 is LNHDA, CDR2 SQIVND, per germline (reference sequence). This CDR3 spans 16 amino acids. Trimming took 3 bases from V and 0 from J, leaving 14 bases between them. The CDR3 coding sequence is TGTGCCAGTAGTATTTGGAACGCGAAGATGAACACTGAAGCTTTCTTT. The encoded protein is CASSIWNAKMNTEAFF.

This clone was observed at least ten times. This sequence joins TRBV4-2 and TRBJ1-1, with TRBD1 matching 10 bases. Germline V gene data show CDR1 as LGHNA and CDR2 as YNFKEQ. The CDR3 contains 15 residues. V lost 0 bases, J lost 4 bases, and 2 bases stayed unmatched. The CDR3 loop reads CASSQEGDRGTEAFF. CDR3 DNA sequence: TGTGCCAGCAGCCAAGAGGGGGACAGGGGCACTGAAGCTTTCTTT.

The chain is built from TRBV3-1 and TRBJ1-4; D might be TRBD1 (6 bases). The CDR3 length is 14 residues. Germline V CDR1 and CDR2: LGHDT, YNNKEL (reference sequence). V gave up 1 base and J gave up 6 bases, with 9 bases separating them. The CDR3 is CASSQAHRDEKLFF. CDR3 nucleotide sequence: TGTGCCAGCAGCCAAGCCCACAGGGATGAAAAACTGTTTTTT.